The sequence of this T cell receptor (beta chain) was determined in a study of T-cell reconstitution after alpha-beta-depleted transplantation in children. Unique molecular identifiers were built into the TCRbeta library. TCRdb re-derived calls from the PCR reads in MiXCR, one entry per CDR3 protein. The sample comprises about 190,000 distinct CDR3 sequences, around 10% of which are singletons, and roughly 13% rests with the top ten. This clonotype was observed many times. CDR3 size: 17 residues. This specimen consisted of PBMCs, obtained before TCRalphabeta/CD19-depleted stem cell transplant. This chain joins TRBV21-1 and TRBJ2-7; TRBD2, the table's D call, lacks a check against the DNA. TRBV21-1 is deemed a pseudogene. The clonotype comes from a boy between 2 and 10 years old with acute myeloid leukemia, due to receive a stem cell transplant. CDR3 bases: TGTGCCAGCAGCAAAGTTAGGGACTGTGAGAGAAGGAACGAGCAGTACTTC. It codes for CASSKVRDCERRNEQYF.